This TCR beta chain was identified during a study of tumor-infiltrating lymphocytes in primary liver carcinoma. Overall study context: Ranging in age from 30 to 69 years, the patients were men and women.

With V trimmed by 9 bases and J by 1 base, 13 bases remained unmatched. The V gene's germline CDR1 is MNHNS and CDR2 SASEGT. This CDR3 has 17 amino acids. This clonotype was counted ten times or more. No antigen is known for it. Alongside blood RNA obtained from unsorted whole blood, germline DNA was also extracted. A sample of around 4 milliliters of peripheral blood was taken before surgery. Researchers generated TCR beta cDNA from approximately 450 ng of total RNA, relying on a constant-region primer. Three rounds of nested multiplex PCR with slightly modified ARM-PCR produced TCR beta libraries. Researchers ran the first two PCR rounds for roughly 10 cycles each with TRBV1-TRBV30 forward primers and a C-beta reverse primer. One entry per CDR3 protein results from TCRdb running MiXCR on the multiplex PCR reads. The top ten hold roughly 6.4% of the sample, which has approximately 210,000 distinct CDR3 sequences, roughly two thirds seen once.

Study findings and constraints: Lesser overlap characterized tumor-adjacent and tumor-blood pairs relative to tumor region pairs.

The source is a woman in her sixties or seventies with primary liver carcinoma and hepatitis B virus infection. Material: peripheral blood. The chain is built from TRBV6-1 and TRBJ2-4, with 9 bases identical to TRBD1. The CDR3 nucleotides read TGTGCCAGTAGGGACAGGGAGGAGACTTGGGCCAAAAACATTCAGTACTTC. It is translated as CASRDREETWAKNIQYF.